This TCR beta chain was identified during a study of blood T cell repertoires in COVID-19. In the original processing: Researchers report that nucleated cell counts were estimated from reference gene primer amplification. Profiled with immunoSEQ multiplex PCR; TCRdb holds only in-frame clones, not every one. That table supplies the V and J calls and clone size; D and trimming were determined from the DNA. The table includes 230,000 or so clones, 75% to 90% detected once. The germline CDR1 and CDR2 sequences are LNHDA and SQIVND (reference sequence). The CDR3 consists of 17 residues. Between the trimmed V and J ends, which lost 1 base and 3 bases, there was a span of 16 bases. Only a few counts were recorded for this clone.

This clonotype originated in a woman aged 40 to 55 who had recovered from COVID-19. This chain connects TRBV19 to TRBJ2-4; tentatively, D is TRBD1 (6 bases). The sequenced material came from peripheral blood. CDR3 sequence: CASSIVTGTAGKNIQYF. CDR3 bases: TGTGCCAGTAGTATAGTCACAGGGACGGCGGGCAAAAACATTCAGTACTTC.